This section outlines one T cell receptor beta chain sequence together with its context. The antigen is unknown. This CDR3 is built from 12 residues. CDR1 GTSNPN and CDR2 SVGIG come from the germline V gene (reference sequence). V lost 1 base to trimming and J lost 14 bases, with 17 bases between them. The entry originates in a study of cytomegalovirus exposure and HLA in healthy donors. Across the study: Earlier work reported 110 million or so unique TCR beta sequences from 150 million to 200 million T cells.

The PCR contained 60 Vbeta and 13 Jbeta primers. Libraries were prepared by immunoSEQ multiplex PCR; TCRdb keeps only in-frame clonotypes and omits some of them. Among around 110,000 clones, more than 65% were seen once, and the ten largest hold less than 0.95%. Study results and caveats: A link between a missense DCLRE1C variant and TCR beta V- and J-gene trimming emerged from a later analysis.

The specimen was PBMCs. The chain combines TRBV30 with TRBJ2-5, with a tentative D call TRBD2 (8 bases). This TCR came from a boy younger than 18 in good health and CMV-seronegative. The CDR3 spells CAWSAGGGQTYF. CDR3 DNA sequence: TGTGCCTGGAGTGCGGGGGGGGGACAGACTTACTTC.